The next 11 T cell receptor beta chains were all read from a single sample in a study of patients and donors after allogeneic stem cell transplantation. From the RT-PCR reads, TCRdb called clonotypes with MiXCR, one entry per CDR3 protein. The data contain some 960,000 distinct CDR3 sequences, more than 15% of them singletons. The sequenced material came from blood, either unsorted or a sorted T cell fraction (not recorded which). The receptors were gathered from a human donor who was either an allogeneic HSCT recipient or a stem cell or donor lymphocyte infusion donor (not recorded which). It is not recorded whose cells these are; they may come from a transplant donor.

V is TRBV5-1 and J is TRBJ2-7; 7 nucleotides agree with TRBD2. V shed 3 bases, J shed 2 bases, and the junction held 11 bases outside the gene matches. CDR3 length: 16 amino acids. Germline V gives CDR1 SGHRS, CDR2 YFSETQ. The CDR3 region has the DNA TGCGCCAGCAGCTCCCGTGGTGGGGGGGGTCCCTACGAGCAGTACTTC. Residues: CASSSRGGGGPYEQYF.

The rearrangement links TRBV5-1 to TRBJ1-5; TRBD1 agrees at 8 bases. The CDR3 runs 15 residues. Germline V CDR1 and CDR2: SGHRS, YFSETQ. The V segment lost 2 bases and the J segment 5 bases; nucleotides outside the gene matches: 6. The CDR3 bases are TGCGCCAGCAGCTTTGGGACAGGCCGGGATCAGCCCCAGCATTTT. Protein product: CASSFGTGRDQPQHF. The whole variable domain, remainder taken from reference TRBV5-1 and TRBJ1-5, is KAGVTQTPRYLIKTRGQQVTLSCSPISGHRSVSWYQQTPGQGLQFLFEYFSETQRNKGNFPGRFSGRQFSNSRSEMNVSTLELGDSALYLCASSFGTGRDQPQHFGDGTRLSIL.

This clonotype has more than one count but fewer than ten. The chain is built from TRBV5-1 and TRBJ2-5; TRBD1 is a possible D gene (6 bases). Germline assignment: CDR1 SGHRS and CDR2 YFSETQ. Trimming took off 2 bases at V and 5 bases at J, with 13 bases between the two ends. The CDR3 is 14 residues long. For the CDR3, the DNA is TGCGCCAGCAGCTTACAGGGAACTCGGGAGACCCAGTACTTC. Translating gives CASSLQGTRETQYF.

On this clonotype itself: One end of the junction varies from germline; a read error may be responsible. The rearrangement joins TRBV14 to TRBJ2-7, with 7 nucleotides matching TRBD2. CDR1 SGHDN and CDR2 FVKESK come from the germline V gene. This CDR3 contains 14 residues. The CDR3 nucleotides are TGTGCCAGCAGCCGTCACCTAGGGGAGGGCATGGCCCTCTTC. Translation gives CASSRHLGEGMALF.

The CDR3: CASSPQTSGGALEQFF. The CDR3 region has the DNA TGTGCCAGCAGCCCACAAACTAGCGGGGGGGCCCTTGAGCAGTTCTTC. The rearrangement uses TRBV5-4 and TRBJ2-1; 13 bases are a match to TRBD2. From germline, CDR1 is SGHNT and CDR2 YYREEE (reference sequence). The V and J ends lost 4 bases and 9 bases, in that order; junction bases with no gene match: 10. The CDR3 is 16 amino acids. Variable domain in full (rest from reference TRBV5-4 and TRBJ2-1): ETGVTQSPTHLIKTRGQQVTLRCSSQSGHNTVSWYQQALGQGPQFIFQYYREEENGRGNFPPRFSGLQFPNYSSELNVNALELDDSALYLCASSPQTSGGALEQFFGPGTRLTVL.

This clonotype was recorded at least ten times. The rearrangement links TRBV20-1 to TRBJ2-2; no definite D call. Germline values: CDR1 DFQATT, CDR2 SNEGSKA (reference sequence). The CDR3 is made up of 13 amino acids. V was cut by 6 bases and J by 2 bases, with 10 bases left in between. The CDR3 sequence is CSAKDLNTGELFF. CDR3 coding DNA: TGCAGTGCCAAGGACCTAAACACCGGGGAGCTGTTTTTT.

This clonotype was found once. This chain uses TRBV5-5 with TRBJ2-3, with 7 bases aligning to TRBD2. Germline lookup yields CDR1 SGHKS and CDR2 YYEKEE (reference sequence). The junction had 9 bases not matched to a gene; V was cut back by 2 bases and J by 3 bases. The CDR3 has 16 residues. DNA of the CDR3: TGTGCCAGCAGCTTTCGGCGGGGGAGCATAACAGATACGCAGTATTTT. This encodes CASSFRRGSITDTQYF.

This clonotype was observed many times. The genes are TRBV5-1 and TRBJ2-2; D not certain. The V and J ends lost 5 bases and 1 base respectively, with 12 bases between them. The germline V gene has CDR1 SGHRS and CDR2 YFSETQ. CDR3 length equals 15 residues. CDR3 in DNA: TGCGCCAGCAGACCTGGACGGATGAACACCGGGGAGCTGTTTTTT. This translates into CASRPGRMNTGELFF.

The chain couples TRBV14 to TRBJ2-1, with TRBD1 as a possible D gene (6 bases). The CDR3 is 17 residues long. Germline loops: CDR1 SGHDN, CDR2 FVKESK. Trimming removed 0 bases at V and 0 bases at J, with 12 bases between. CDR3 nucleotides: TGTGCCAGCAGCCAAGATTTTGACAGGAGCTCCTACAATGAGCAGTTCTTC. It is translated as CASSQDFDRSSYNEQFF.

The J gene is TRBJ1-2, the V gene TRBV2, with no clear D. Trimming removed 1 base at V and 4 bases at J, with 16 bases between. The length of the CDR3 is 16 residues. Germline loops: CDR1 SNHLY, CDR2 FYNNEI. For the CDR3, the DNA is TGTGCCAGCAGTGAAGAGTCGGCTAGAAAAACCTATGGCTACACCTTC. Translating gives CASSEESARKTYGYTF. The entire variable domain, with the rest obtained from reference TRBV2 and TRBJ1-2, is as follows: EPEVTQTPSHQVTQMGQEVILRCVPISNHLYFYWYRQILGQKVEFLVSFYNNEISEKSEIFDDQFSVERPDGSNFTLKIRSTKLEDSAMYFCASSEESARKTYGYTFGSGTRLTVV.

This sequence joins TRBV4-1 and TRBJ1-1, with D unresolved. Germline CDR1 MGHRA, CDR2 YSYEKL. The CDR3 is made up of 15 amino acids. The V gene lost 0 bases and the J gene lost 1 base, with 9 bases spanning the gap. The CDR3 nucleotides read TGCGCCAGCAGCCAAGATGGCCCAGGGAACACTGAAGCTTTCTTT. This translates into CASSQDGPGNTEAFF.